This is a list of T cell receptor beta chains from one sample in a study of regulatory T cells in long-lasting Graves disease. One entry per CDR3 protein, called by TCRdb with MiXCR from the multiplex PCR reads. The data hold some 250,000 distinct CDR3 sequences, with about 18% observed a single time. Separately, the same data were catalogued under a study of T cells in Graves' hyperthyroidism and ophthalmopathy.

Sequencing used peripheral blood mononuclear cells (PBMCs), obtained at new diagnosis, from a patient treated with antithyroid drugs. All receptors derive from a woman younger than 45 with Graves disease. CDR3s include the opening cysteine and the closing phenylalanine or tryptophan. Fields, in order: J gene, clone size, V gene, D gene, CDR3 DNA, CDR3 protein. A D gene is named only where the DNA matches it firmly. Clone size appears in some rows only: once, few, many, or a class for an expanded clone.

j_call: TRBJ2-2; clone_size: few; v_call: TRBV19; d_call: .; cdr3_nt: TGTGCCGTGAGACAGGGCGGGGCCGGGGAGCTGTTTTTT; cdr3_aa: CAVRQGGAGELFF
j_call: TRBJ1-5; clone_size: many; v_call: TRBV10-3; d_call: .; cdr3_nt: TGTGCCATCAGTGATTCAGGGCGAATGGATCAGCCCCAGCATTTT; cdr3_aa: CAISDSGRMDQPQHF
j_call: TRBJ2-2; clone_size: .; v_call: TRBV13; d_call: TRBD2; cdr3_nt: TGTGCCAGCAGCTCACTAGCGGGGGCCAACACCGGGGAGCTGTTTTTT; cdr3_aa: CASSSLAGANTGELFF
j_call: TRBJ1-1; clone_size: many; v_call: TRBV2; d_call: .; cdr3_nt: TGTGCCAGCAGTGAAGGGTTCCAGGGTGATTTT; cdr3_aa: CASSEGFQGDF
j_call: TRBJ1-2; clone_size: many; v_call: TRBV20-1; d_call: TRBD1; cdr3_nt: TGCAGTGCTAGCCTCGACAGGGCTAACTATGGCTACACCTTC; cdr3_aa: CSASLDRANYGYTF
j_call: TRBJ1-1; clone_size: .; v_call: TRBV5-1; d_call: TRBD1; cdr3_nt: TGCGCCAGCAGCTGGGACAGGGTCCGCGTGAACACTGAAGCTTTCTTT; cdr3_aa: CASSWDRVRVNTEAFF
j_call: TRBJ2-2; clone_size: many; v_call: TRBV6-1; d_call: .; cdr3_nt: TGTGCCACCCTACAGACCACTCCGGGACAAAACACCGGGGAGCTGTTTTTT; cdr3_aa: CATLQTTPGQNTGELFF
j_call: TRBJ2-1; clone_size: many; v_call: TRBV5-1; d_call: TRBD2; cdr3_nt: TGCGCCAGCAGCTTGATAGGGCTAGCGGGGGGCCGGTACAATGAGCAGTTCTTC; cdr3_aa: CASSLIGLAGGRYNEQFF
j_call: TRBJ2-5; clone_size: .; v_call: TRBV25-1; d_call: TRBD2; cdr3_nt: TGTGCCAGCAGTGGCGGGAGAAAAGAGACCCAGTACTTC; cdr3_aa: CASSGGRKETQYF
j_call: TRBJ2-7; clone_size: .; v_call: TRBV7-2; d_call: .; cdr3_nt: TGTGCCAGCAGCCCAGCGGTGGGAACCTACGAGCAGTACTTC; cdr3_aa: CASSPAVGTYEQYF
j_call: TRBJ2-7; clone_size: .; v_call: TRBV12-3/TRBV12-4; d_call: .; cdr3_nt: TGTGCCAGCAGTTGGGGCTCAACAGGGAACCTCTACGAGCAGTACTTC; cdr3_aa: CASSWGSTGNLYEQYF
j_call: TRBJ2-3; clone_size: .; v_call: TRBV6-1; d_call: TRBD2; cdr3_nt: TGTGCCAGCAGTCTCAGGACTAGCGGGGGCAGCACAGATACGCAGTATTTT; cdr3_aa: CASSLRTSGGSTDTQYF
j_call: TRBJ2-7; clone_size: many; v_call: TRBV27; d_call: .; cdr3_nt: TGTGCCAGCAGTTTAGGAAACGGGGGAAGGTACGAGCAGTACTTC; cdr3_aa: CASSLGNGGRYEQYF
j_call: TRBJ2-7; clone_size: many; v_call: TRBV20-1; d_call: TRBD2; cdr3_nt: TGCAGTGCTAGAGTCGGACTAGCGGGGGGCGCCTCCTACGAGCAGTACTTC; cdr3_aa: CSARVGLAGGASYEQYF
j_call: TRBJ1-2; clone_size: .; v_call: TRBV11-2; d_call: TRBD1; cdr3_nt: TGTGCCAGCAGCATGGGGACAGGGGAGGGCTACACCTTC; cdr3_aa: CASSMGTGEGYTF
j_call: TRBJ1-1; clone_size: many; v_call: TRBV7-3; d_call: .; cdr3_nt: TGTGCCAGCAGCACAGGGATTAACACTGAAGCTTTCTTT; cdr3_aa: CASSTGINTEAFF
j_call: TRBJ2-3; clone_size: many; v_call: TRBV9; d_call: .; cdr3_nt: TGTGCCAGCAGCGTAGCGAGCGGTAGCACAGATACGCAGTATTTT; cdr3_aa: CASSVASGSTDTQYF
j_call: TRBJ2-1; clone_size: many; v_call: TRBV5-1; d_call: .; cdr3_nt: TGCGCCAGCACCTCGAGGCTGGGGGGCGATGAGCAGTTCTTC; cdr3_aa: CASTSRLGGDEQFF
j_call: TRBJ2-6; clone_size: many; v_call: TRBV12-3/TRBV12-4; d_call: .; cdr3_nt: TGTGCCAGCAGTCCGCTCTTGGGTGGGGCCAACGTCCTGACTTTC; cdr3_aa: CASSPLLGGANVLTF
j_call: TRBJ2-2; clone_size: many; v_call: TRBV6-2/TRBV6-3; d_call: TRBD2; cdr3_nt: TGTGCCAGCAGTGACGCGGGGGGGCCGTCCCCCGGGGAGCTGTTTTTT; cdr3_aa: CASSDAGGPSPGELFF
j_call: TRBJ1-1; clone_size: many; v_call: TRBV7-9; d_call: .; cdr3_nt: TGTGCCAGCATCGATATAGTTGCGGGTAGGGCTTTCTTT; cdr3_aa: CASIDIVAGRAFF
j_call: TRBJ1-5; clone_size: many; v_call: TRBV28; d_call: .; cdr3_nt: TGTGCCAGCATGGGGGTGGGGCGGGGGCAGCCCCAGCATTTT; cdr3_aa: CASMGVGRGQPQHF
j_call: TRBJ2-7; clone_size: many; v_call: TRBV11-3; d_call: .; cdr3_nt: TGTGCCAGCAGCTTACACCGGGACTCCTACGAGCAGTACTTC; cdr3_aa: CASSLHRDSYEQYF
j_call: TRBJ1-2; clone_size: many; v_call: TRBV5-1; d_call: .; cdr3_nt: TGCGCCAGCAGCTATTCATGGGAGAGCTACACCTTC; cdr3_aa: CASSYSWESYTF
j_call: TRBJ1-4; clone_size: many; v_call: TRBV20-1; d_call: .; cdr3_nt: TGCAGTGCAGGGCAGGGAGACATTAATGAAAAACTGTTTTTT; cdr3_aa: CSAGQGDINEKLFF
j_call: TRBJ1-5; clone_size: many; v_call: TRBV5-8; d_call: .; cdr3_nt: TGTGCCAGCAGCTTGGCCCTGTCAGGACGTCAGCCCCAGCATTTT; cdr3_aa: CASSLALSGRQPQHF
j_call: TRBJ1-5; clone_size: many; v_call: TRBV4-1; d_call: .; cdr3_nt: TGCGCCAGCAGCCAAGCGAGGGGAAATCAGCCCCAGCATTTT; cdr3_aa: CASSQARGNQPQHF
j_call: TRBJ2-5; clone_size: many; v_call: TRBV5-6; d_call: .; cdr3_nt: TGTGCCAGCACCCCGAGGTGGGGGCGCGGGCGAGAGACCCAGTACTTC; cdr3_aa: CASTPRWGRGRETQYF
j_call: TRBJ2-1; clone_size: many; v_call: TRBV4-2; d_call: TRBD2; cdr3_nt: TGTGCCAGCAGCCAAGTAGCGGGGGGGCTCGGTGAGCAGTTCTTC; cdr3_aa: CASSQVAGGLGEQFF
j_call: TRBJ2-1; clone_size: .; v_call: TRBV15; d_call: TRBD2; cdr3_nt: TGTGCCACCAGCGGCCTTAGCGGGTTCTCCTACAATGAGCAGTTCTTC; cdr3_aa: CATSGLSGFSYNEQFF
j_call: TRBJ1-5; clone_size: many; v_call: TRBV5-8; d_call: .; cdr3_nt: TGTGCCAGCAGCTGGCTAAGGGGATTGGACCATCAGCCCCAGCATTTT; cdr3_aa: CASSWLRGLDHQPQHF
j_call: TRBJ1-1; clone_size: many; v_call: TRBV3-1; d_call: .; cdr3_nt: TGTGCCAGCAGCCGCTCCGGGGGTAGGGAAGCTTTCTTT; cdr3_aa: CASSRSGGREAFF
j_call: TRBJ2-2; clone_size: .; v_call: TRBV6-2/TRBV6-3; d_call: .; cdr3_nt: TGTGCCAGCAGTTACTCGAGCCCTCGCGGGGAGCTGTTTTTT; cdr3_aa: CASSYSSPRGELFF
j_call: TRBJ2-3; clone_size: .; v_call: TRBV3-1; d_call: .; cdr3_nt: TGTGCCAGCAGCCAAGAAATAATGGGGGGGCTGACGGATACGCAGTATTTT; cdr3_aa: CASSQEIMGGLTDTQYF
j_call: TRBJ2-1; clone_size: .; v_call: TRBV29-1; d_call: .; cdr3_nt: TGCAGCGTTGAAGACGGCCAGAACAATGAGCAGTTCTTC; cdr3_aa: CSVEDGQNNEQFF
j_call: TRBJ2-1; clone_size: many; v_call: TRBV5-1; d_call: .; cdr3_nt: TGCGCCAGCAGCTTGGGTGGGGACAATGAGCAGTTCTTC; cdr3_aa: CASSLGGDNEQFF
j_call: TRBJ2-7; clone_size: .; v_call: TRBV28; d_call: .; cdr3_nt: TGTGCCAGCAGCTCCGGGATCGAGCAGTACTTC; cdr3_aa: CASSSGIEQYF
j_call: TRBJ1-1; clone_size: many; v_call: TRBV20-1; d_call: .; cdr3_nt: TGCAGTGCTCCTTCGACAGTCGGGGGGACTGAAGCTTTCTTT; cdr3_aa: CSAPSTVGGTEAFF
j_call: TRBJ1-5; clone_size: many; v_call: TRBV10-2; d_call: .; cdr3_nt: TGCGCCAGCAAAGGACGGAGCAATCAGCCCCAGCATTTT; cdr3_aa: CASKGRSNQPQHF
j_call: TRBJ1-3; clone_size: .; v_call: TRBV9; d_call: .; cdr3_nt: TGTGCCAGCAGCGTCAACCCGGGTGCTGGAAACACCATATATTTT; cdr3_aa: CASSVNPGAGNTIYF